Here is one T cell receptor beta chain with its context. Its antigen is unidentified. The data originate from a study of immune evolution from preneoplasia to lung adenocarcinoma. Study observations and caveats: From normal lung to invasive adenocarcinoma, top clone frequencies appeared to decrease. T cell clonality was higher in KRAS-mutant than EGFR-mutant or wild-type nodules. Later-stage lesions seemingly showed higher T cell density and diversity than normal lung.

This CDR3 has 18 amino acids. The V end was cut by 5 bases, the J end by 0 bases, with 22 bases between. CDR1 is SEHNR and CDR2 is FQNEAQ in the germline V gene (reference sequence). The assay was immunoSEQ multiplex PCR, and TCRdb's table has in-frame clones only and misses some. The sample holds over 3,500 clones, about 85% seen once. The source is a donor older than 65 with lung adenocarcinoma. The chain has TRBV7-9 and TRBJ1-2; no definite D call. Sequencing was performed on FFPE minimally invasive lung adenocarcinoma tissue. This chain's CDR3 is CASSVDRAATTPNYGYTF. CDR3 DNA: TGTGCCAGCAGCGTGGACCGGGCCGCTACCACCCCTAACTATGGCTACACCTTC.